Reported below is one T cell receptor beta chain. TCRdb's copy holds only in-frame clones and misses some; the assay was immunoSEQ multiplex PCR. The data show roughly 180,000 clones, with approximately 87% seen just once and 3.5% to 5% held by the top ten. These data come from a study of blood T cell repertoires in COVID-19. On the study more broadly: Samples of COVID-19 (acute and convalescent) were obtained from the United States, Italy and Spain.

Germline CDR1 and CDR2: LNHDA and SQIVND (reference sequence). The length of the CDR3 is 15 residues. V lost 4 bases and J 2 bases, leaving 15 bases between the germline ends. The genes are TRBV19 and TRBJ2-7; possibly TRBD1 for D (5 bases). Sequencing was performed on PBMCs or T cells enriched from blood (not recorded which). The TCR was taken from a woman aged 50 to 65 who had recovered from COVID-19. CDR3 amino acids: CASSTAHDSPYEQYV. The CDR3 coding sequence is TGTGCCAGTAGTACTGCCCACGACAGTCCCTACGAGCAGTACGTC.